This entry lists 30 T cell receptor beta chains sequenced from one sample in a study of blood T cell repertoires in COVID-19. Using immunoSEQ multiplex PCR, the repertoire was profiled, and TCRdb retains in-frame clones only, with some absent. This table holds roughly 420,000 clones, approximately 90% found once. The specimen was PBMCs or T cells enriched from blood (not recorded which). These receptors were taken from a woman younger than 45 with acute COVID-19.

This chain joins TRBV7-2 and TRBJ2-7, with D uncertain. The length of the CDR3 is 14 residues. Trimming stripped 0 bases from V and 4 bases from J, with 10 bases between. Per germline, CDR1 SGHTA and CDR2 FQGNSA. In DNA, the CDR3 is TGTGCCAGCAGCTTAGCAGTAGCAGCATACGAGCAGTACTTC. This translates into CASSLAVAAYEQYF.

The V and J genes are TRBV9 and TRBJ2-1, with a weak D call TRBD1 (6 bases). The length of the CDR3 is 14 residues. The germline CDR1 and CDR2 sequences are SGDLS and YYNGEE. Trimming shortened V by 3 bases and J by 1 base, and 8 bases separated the two germline ends. DNA for the CDR3: TGTGCCAGCAGCGACAGGGCATCCTACAATGAGCAGTTCTTC. It specifies CASSDRASYNEQFF. Combining the CDR3 with reference TRBV9 and TRBJ2-1 gives the whole variable domain DSGVTQTPKHLITATGQRVTLRCSPRSGDLSVYWYQQSLDQGLQFLIQYYNGEERAKGNILERFSAQQFPDLHSELNLSSLELGDSALYFCASSDRASYNEQFFGPGTRLTVL.

The rearrangement uses TRBV5-8 and TRBJ1-2; TRBD1 might be the D (5 bases). The CDR3 has 14 amino acids. The germline V gene has CDR1 SGHTS and CDR2 YDEGEE. Deletions cut 1 base from V and 3 bases from J, with 10 bases between. Here the CDR3 DNA reads TGTGCCAGCAGCTTGTTCAGGGTTGACTATGGCTACACCTTC. It yields the protein CASSLFRVDYGYTF.

This clone was seen just once. This chain joins TRBV27 and TRBJ1-2; 9 bases match TRBD1. V shed 5 bases and J 4 bases; nucleotides not matched to a gene: 8. CDR1 and CDR2 (germline): MNHEY, SMNVEV (reference sequence). This CDR3 is 15 amino acids long. CDR3 DNA sequence: TGTGCCAGCAGTCAAGGACAGGGGTTGAGCTATGGCTACACCTTC. Translation: CASSQGQGLSYGYTF.

This chain joins TRBV15 and TRBJ1-3; 7 bases are shared with TRBD1. Germline CDR1 is LNHNV and CDR2 is YYDKDF (reference sequence). Trimming cost V 0 bases and J 4 bases; bases outside gene matches: 3. This CDR3 region has 15 residues. Here the CDR3 DNA reads TGTGCCACCAGCAGAGATAGACAGGGCGGAAACACCATATATTTT. Its protein product is CATSRDRQGGNTIYF.

The chain is built from TRBV5-1 and TRBJ1-1; D is unclear. The germline CDR1 and CDR2 sequences are SGHRS and YFSETQ. V lost 0 bases, J lost 8 bases, and 5 bases lay in between. The CDR3 consists of 11 residues. CDR3 protein: CASSLGQEAFF. The DNA of the CDR3 is TGCGCCAGCAGCTTGGGTCAGGAAGCTTTCTTT.

The V and J genes are TRBV3-1 (or the pseudogene TRBV3-2) and TRBJ1-4; 7 bases align to TRBD1. Germline V gene data show CDR1 as LGHDT and CDR2 as YNNKEL (reference sequence). The V gene end was trimmed by 1 base and the J gene end by 8 bases; junction bases not matched to a gene: 7. The CDR3 consists of 15 residues. CDR3 region: CASSQVQGQREKLFF. DNA of the CDR3: TGTGCCAGCAGCCAAGTCCAGGGACAGCGGGAAAAACTGTTTTTT.

V gene TRBV9 combines with J gene TRBJ1-1; D is possibly TRBD1 (5 bases). The CDR3 loop spans 18 amino acids. Germline CDR1 and CDR2: SGDLS and YYNGEE. Between the trimmed V and J ends, which lost 0 bases and 1 base, there was a span of 19 bases. CDR3 loop: CASSVVPWGERGNTEAFF. The CDR3 DNA follows: TGTGCCAGCAGCGTAGTTCCGTGGGGGGAACGGGGGAACACTGAAGCTTTCTTT. The full variable domain, rest sourced from reference TRBV9 and TRBJ1-1, is DSGVTQTPKHLITATGQRVTLRCSPRSGDLSVYWYQQSLDQGLQFLIQYYNGEERAKGNILERFSAQQFPDLHSELNLSSLELGDSALYFCASSVVPWGERGNTEAFFGQGTRLTVV.

The count of this clone is one. The chain combines TRBV4-3 with TRBJ2-7; the D gene is possibly TRBD1 (6 bases). Trimming stripped 6 bases from V and 3 bases from J, with 24 bases between. Germline-derived CDR1 and CDR2 are LGHNA and YSLEER. This CDR3 is 17 amino acids long. The CDR3 here is CASRPTDSAILVYEQYF. The CDR3 coding sequence is TGCGCCAGCAGACCTACGGACAGCGCAATATTGGTCTACGAGCAGTACTTC.

This clone was seen a handful of times. The chain employs TRBV19 and TRBJ2-3, with D hard to call. V was trimmed by 5 bases and J by 4 bases, leaving 19 bases between them. From germline, CDR1 is LNHDA and CDR2 SQIVND (reference sequence). The length of the CDR3 is 16 residues. In DNA, the CDR3 is TGTGCCAGTAGTGATCTAGTTAGTGTGTCCGCAGATACGCAGTATTTT. Translated, it gives CASSDLVSVSADTQYF. Looking up the rest from reference TRBV19 and TRBJ2-3 gives the full variable domain: DGGITQSPKYLFRKEGQNVTLSCEQNLNHDAMYWYRQDPGQGLRLIYYSQIVNDFQKGDIAEGYSVSREKKESFPLTVTSAQKNPTAFYLCASSDLVSVSADTQYFGPGTRLTVL.

V and J are TRBV24-1 and TRBJ1-1; 8 nucleotides match TRBD1. CDR1 is KGHDR and CDR2 is SFDVKD in the germline V gene. The CDR3 is 19 amino acids. V lost 1 base, J lost 3 bases, and 15 bases stayed unmatched. The chain's CDR3 is CATSDLNPSGQGGYTEAFF. CDR3 bases: TGTGCCACCAGTGATTTAAATCCCTCTGGACAGGGCGGCTACACTGAAGCTTTCTTT.

This sequence joins TRBV19 and TRBJ1-6; no reliable D call. This CDR3 is 16 amino acids long. Looked up from germline, CDR1 is LNHDA and CDR2 is SQIVND (reference sequence). Between the trimmed V and J ends, which lost 0 bases and 10 bases, there was a span of 16 bases. The chain's CDR3 is CASSIDPTGIESPLHF. The CDR3 DNA reads as TGTGCCAGTAGTATAGACCCCACGGGAATTGAGTCACCCCTCCACTTT.

The chain has TRBV27 and TRBJ1-1; D might be TRBD1 (5 bases). V lost 8 bases and J lost 5, with 9 bases in between. From germline, CDR1 is MNHEY and CDR2 SMNVEV (reference sequence). This CDR3 spans 11 amino acids. CDR3 DNA sequence: TGTGCCAGCGCAAGGGGTACTGAAGCTTTCTTT. This translates into CASARGTEAFF.

The chain employs TRBV19 and TRBJ1-1, with D unclear. Germline CDR1 reads LNHDA; CDR2 reads SQIVND (reference sequence). V was shortened by 6 bases and J by 0 bases, with 8 bases between the two germline ends. The CDR3 sequence is 13 residues long. The CDR3 here is CASSRRVNTEAFF. DNA for the CDR3: TGTGCCAGTAGCAGGCGGGTGAACACTGAAGCTTTCTTT.

This chain uses TRBV2 with TRBJ1-6; D possibly corresponds to TRBD1 (5 bases). V was shortened by 4 bases and J by 6 bases, with 10 bases between the two germline ends. Germline CDR1 is SNHLY and CDR2 is FYNNEI. CDR3 size: 14 residues. This chain's CDR3 is CASSAVGANSPLHF. CDR3 in DNA: TGTGCCAGCAGTGCGGTAGGGGCTAATTCACCCCTCCACTTT.

There are a few counts of this clone. The chain joins TRBV5-1 to TRBJ2-7; 7 bases line up with TRBD1. There are 15 residues in the CDR3. Germline V gives CDR1 SGHRS, CDR2 YFSETQ. The J segment lost 3 bases and the V segment lost 3 bases, leaving 9 bases of the junction unmatched. The CDR3 reads CASSWGGTEFYEQYF. The CDR3 DNA follows: TGCGCCAGCAGCTGGGGTGGGACAGAGTTCTACGAGCAGTACTTC.

The J gene is TRBJ2-7, the V gene TRBV10-1; TRBD2 agrees at 7 bases. The CDR3 has 12 amino acids. Germline CDR1 is WNHNN and CDR2 is SYGVQD (reference sequence). The junction had 4 bases not matched to a gene; V was cut back by 4 bases and J by 7 bases. This CDR3 is CASSAIGGEQYF. CDR3 nucleotide sequence: TGCGCCAGCAGTGCTATCGGGGGGGAGCAGTACTTC.

The genes are TRBV4-2 and TRBJ2-7; D might be TRBD2 (5 bases). Germline CDR1 and CDR2: LGHNA and YNFKEQ. V lost 8 bases, J lost 4 bases, and 21 bases lay in between. The CDR3 is 15 amino acids. CDR3 amino acids: CASSDPGVRDYEQYF. The CDR3 nucleotides are TGTGCCAGCTCCGACCCCGGTGTACGGGATTACGAGCAGTACTTC.

The chain uses TRBV2 and TRBJ1-1, with D hard to call. V was pared by 0 bases and J by 8 bases, with 13 bases between. CDR3 length equals 14 residues. The germline V gene has CDR1 SNHLY and CDR2 FYNNEI. This chain's CDR3 is CASSEARTAAEAFF. In DNA form, the CDR3 reads TGTGCCAGCAGTGAAGCGCGTACCGCCGCCGAAGCTTTCTTT.

This chain links TRBV7-3 with TRBJ2-2; D gene ambiguous. Germline V gene sequence: CDR1 SGHTA, CDR2 FQGTGA. This CDR3 contains 12 residues. V was pared by 5 bases and J by 5 bases, with 6 bases between. The CDR3 DNA reads as TGTGCCAGCAGCCGAGGAACCGGGGAGCTGTTTTTT. It codes for CASSRGTGELFF.

Notes on this clone: Other DNA sequences of this sample code for an identical CDR3. The J gene is TRBJ2-7, the V gene TRBV5-1; 8 nucleotides align to TRBD1. The CDR3 has 14 amino acids. V lost 2 bases and J lost 1; bases outside the gene matches: 2. Per the germline V gene, CDR1 is SGHRS and CDR2 is YFSETQ. The CDR3 bases are TGCGCCAGCAGCTTTACAGGGGGGTCCTACGAGCAGTACTTC. Translated: CASSFTGGSYEQYF.

This rearrangement joins TRBV27 to TRBJ2-5, with a weak D call TRBD1 (6 bases). The CDR3 loop spans 13 amino acids. Trimming stripped 4 bases from V and 5 bases from J, with 11 bases between. The V gene's germline CDR1 is MNHEY and CDR2 SMNVEV (reference sequence). The CDR3 DNA reads TGTGCCAGCAGTTCCAGGGGCAGGGAGACCCAGTACTTC. Protein sequence: CASSSRGRETQYF.

The CDR3 DNA sequence: TGCGCCAGCAGCCAAGACGGCCTGGGGAGTACAGATACGCAGTATTTT. This sequence encodes CASSQDGLGSTDTQYF. The chain is built from TRBV4-1 and TRBJ2-3; the D gene is possibly TRBD2 (5 bases). This CDR3 contains 16 residues. Trimming pared 0 bases from V and 3 bases from J, leaving 13 bases between. From germline, CDR1 is MGHRA and CDR2 YSYEKL.

The chain links TRBV28 to TRBJ2-7, with D possibly TRBD2 on 5 matching bases. Germline V gene lookup returns CDR1 MDHEN and CDR2 SYDVKM. Trimming took off 4 bases at V and 0 bases at J, with 10 bases between the two ends. The CDR3 spans 14 residues. In nucleotides, the CDR3 is TGTGCCAGCAGTTCGAGTGGGAGCTCCTACGAGCAGTACTTC. This sequence encodes CASSSSGSSYEQYF.

The rearrangement uses TRBV27 and TRBJ2-1, with TRBD2 matching 7 bases. CDR3 length: 15 amino acids. The germline CDR1 and CDR2 sequences are MNHEY and SMNVEV (reference sequence). The V segment lost 7 bases and the J segment 2 bases; nucleotides outside the gene matches: 8. The CDR3 here is CASKESGGAYNEQFF. CDR3 in DNA: TGTGCCAGCAAGGAGAGTGGGGGGGCCTACAATGAGCAGTTCTTC.

This sequence joins TRBV6-5 and TRBJ1-2; D unclear. V was cut by 5 bases and J by 1 base, with 11 bases left in between. Germline V gives CDR1 MNHEY, CDR2 SVGAGI. CDR3 length equals 14 residues. In nucleotides, the CDR3 is TGTGCCAGCAGTACGTCCGGGTTTAACTATGGCTACACCTTC. Its translation: CASSTSGFNYGYTF.

The genes are TRBV11-3 and TRBJ2-3; 12 bases line up with TRBD2. V was pared by 5 bases and J by 3 bases, with 12 bases of the junction left unmatched. Germline V gene sequence: CDR1 SGHNT, CDR2 YENEEA. The CDR3 runs to 18 residues. CDR3: CASSRGLAGTIGTDTQYF. DNA of the CDR3: TGTGCCAGCAGCCGCGGACTAGCGGGGACTATCGGGACAGATACGCAGTATTTT.

This rearrangement joins TRBV3-1 (or the pseudogene TRBV3-2) to TRBJ2-7; D may be TRBD1 (6 bases). CDR3 length equals 16 residues. Trimming left V 3 bases short and J 0 bases short, with 15 bases between. The germline V gene encodes CDR1 LGHDT and CDR2 YNNKEL (reference sequence). The DNA of the CDR3 is TGTGCCAGCAGCCAGTGGGTGCAGGGGACCTCCTACGAGCAGTACTTC. It yields the protein CASSQWVQGTSYEQYF.

Concerning this clone itself: A read error may be the cause here, since a much bigger clone is one base away. For the CDR3, the DNA is TGTGCCAGCAGTGAGACAGGATACTATGGCTACACCTTC. It codes for CASSETGYYGYTF. The chain employs TRBV2 and TRBJ1-2, with D maybe TRBD1 (6 bases). The CDR3 length is 13 residues. Deletions cut 3 bases from V and 3 bases from J, with 8 bases between. CDR1 is SNHLY and CDR2 is FYNNEI in the germline V gene.

V is TRBV5-6 and J is TRBJ1-1; 9 nucleotides align to TRBD1. Per the germline V gene, CDR1 is SGHDT and CDR2 is YYEEEE. After removal of 6 bases from V and 0 bases from J, the junction contained 3 bases not matched to a gene. The CDR3 is 14 amino acids. The CDR3: CASKGDRVNTEAFF. In DNA form, the CDR3 reads TGTGCCAGCAAGGGGGACAGGGTGAACACTGAAGCTTTCTTT. The full variable domain, in which reference TRBV5-6 and TRBJ1-1 provide the parts outside the CDR3, is DAGVTQSPTHLIKTRGQQVTLRCSPKSGHDTVSWYQQALGQGPQFIFQYYEEEERQRGNFPDRFSGHQFPNYSSELNVNALLLGDSALYLCASKGDRVNTEAFFGQGTRLTVV.